This TCR beta chain originates from a study of CD8 T cells in Susac syndrome. It was with random hexamers that about 0.45 to 1 ug RNA was reverse transcribed. In TCRdb, the immunoSEQ multiplex PCR reads were re-called with MiXCR into one record per CDR3 protein. The sample yields a few hundred thousand distinct CDR3 sequences, 75% to 85% seen once. As regards this clonotype: Its antigen is unknown.

CD8+ and CD4+ blood T cells underwent TCR beta sequencing. Negative isolation yielded CD4+ and CD8+ T cells, and FACS enriched TEMRA cells. Study conclusions and caveats: The study acknowledged a relatively small number of individuals in its TCR sequencing and HLA analysis.

Sequencing was carried out using CD8+ T cells from PBMCs. This clonotype was obtained from a human donor with multiple sclerosis.

The CDR3 here is CASSLLTGGTEAFF. The CDR3 DNA reads TGTGCCAGCAGTTTATTGACAGGGGGCACTGAAGCTTTCTTT. The chain recombines TRBV27 with TRBJ1-1; 9 bases agree with TRBD1. Germline CDR1 is MNHEY and CDR2 is SMNVEV (reference sequence). V dropped 1 base and J dropped 4; count of bases not matched to a gene: 1. The CDR3 runs to 14 residues.